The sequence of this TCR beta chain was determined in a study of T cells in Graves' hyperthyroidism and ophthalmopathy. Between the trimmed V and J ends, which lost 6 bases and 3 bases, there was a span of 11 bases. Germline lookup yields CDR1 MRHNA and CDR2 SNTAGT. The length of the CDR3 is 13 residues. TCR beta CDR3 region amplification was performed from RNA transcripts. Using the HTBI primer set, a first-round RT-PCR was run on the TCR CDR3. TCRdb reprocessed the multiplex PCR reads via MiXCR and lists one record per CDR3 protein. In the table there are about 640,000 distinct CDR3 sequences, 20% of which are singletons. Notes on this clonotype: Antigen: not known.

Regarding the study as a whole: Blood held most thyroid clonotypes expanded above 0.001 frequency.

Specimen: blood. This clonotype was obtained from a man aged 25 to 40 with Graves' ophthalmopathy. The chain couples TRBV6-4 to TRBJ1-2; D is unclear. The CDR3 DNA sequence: TGTGCCAGCAGCGAACGGGAGGACTATGGCTACACCTTC. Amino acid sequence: CASSEREDYGYTF.